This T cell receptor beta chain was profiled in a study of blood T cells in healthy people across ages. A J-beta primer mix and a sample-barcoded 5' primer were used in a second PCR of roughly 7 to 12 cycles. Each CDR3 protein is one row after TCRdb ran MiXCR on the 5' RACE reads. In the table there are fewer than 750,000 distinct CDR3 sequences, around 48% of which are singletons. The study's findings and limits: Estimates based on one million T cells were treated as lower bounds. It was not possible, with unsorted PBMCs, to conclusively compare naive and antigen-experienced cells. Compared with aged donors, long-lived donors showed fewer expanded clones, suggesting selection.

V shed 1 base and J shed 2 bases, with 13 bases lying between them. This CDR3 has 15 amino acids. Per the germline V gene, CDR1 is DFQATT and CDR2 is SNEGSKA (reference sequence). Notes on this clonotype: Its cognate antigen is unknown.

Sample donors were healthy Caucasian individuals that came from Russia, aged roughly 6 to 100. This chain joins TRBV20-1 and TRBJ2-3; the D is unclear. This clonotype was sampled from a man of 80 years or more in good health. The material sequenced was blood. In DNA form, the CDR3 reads TGCAGTGCTAGAGCTTACAGCCGAATCACAGATACGCAGTATTTT. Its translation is CSARAYSRITDTQYF.